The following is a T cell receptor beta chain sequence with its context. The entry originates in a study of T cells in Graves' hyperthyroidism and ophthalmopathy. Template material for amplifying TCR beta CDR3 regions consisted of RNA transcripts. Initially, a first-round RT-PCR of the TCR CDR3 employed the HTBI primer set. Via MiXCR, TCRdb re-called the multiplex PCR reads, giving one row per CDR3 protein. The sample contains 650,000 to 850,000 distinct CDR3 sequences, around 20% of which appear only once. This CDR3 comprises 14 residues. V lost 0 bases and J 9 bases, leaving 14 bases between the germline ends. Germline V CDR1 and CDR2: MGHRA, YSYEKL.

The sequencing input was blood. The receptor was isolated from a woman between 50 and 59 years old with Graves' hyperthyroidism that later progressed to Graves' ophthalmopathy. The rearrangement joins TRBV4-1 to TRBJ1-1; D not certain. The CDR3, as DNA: TGCGCCAGCAGCCAAGATGGATTCGGGGTTCAAGCTTTCTTT. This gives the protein CASSQDGFGVQAFF.